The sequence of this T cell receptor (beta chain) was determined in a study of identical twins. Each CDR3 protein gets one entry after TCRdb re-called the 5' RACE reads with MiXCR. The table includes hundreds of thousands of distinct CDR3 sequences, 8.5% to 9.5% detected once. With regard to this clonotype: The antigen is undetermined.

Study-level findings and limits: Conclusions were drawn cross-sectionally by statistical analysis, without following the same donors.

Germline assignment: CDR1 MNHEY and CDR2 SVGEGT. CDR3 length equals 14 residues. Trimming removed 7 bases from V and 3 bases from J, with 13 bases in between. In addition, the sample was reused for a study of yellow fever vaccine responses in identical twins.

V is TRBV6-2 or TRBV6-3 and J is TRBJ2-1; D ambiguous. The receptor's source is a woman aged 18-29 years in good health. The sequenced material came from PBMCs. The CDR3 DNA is TGTGCCAGCACTATGGGGTCCATCTACAATGAGCAGTTCTTC. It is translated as CASTMGSIYNEQFF.